This T cell receptor beta chain was sequenced in a study of a mutant IDH1 vaccine in newly diagnosed glioma. The CDR3 runs 15 residues. V lost 0 bases, J lost 0 bases, and 6 bases lay in between. Germline V lookup: CDR1 MNHEY, CDR2 SVGAGI. Time point given: week 47, end of study. The vaccine gave 300 ug of a 20-mer mutant IDH1 peptide subcutaneously per dose. During weeks 1, 3, 5, 7, 11, 15, 19 and 23, patients received eight vaccinations. Note on this clone: Antigen specificity is unknown.

The assay was immunoSEQ multiplex PCR, and TCRdb's table has in-frame clones only and misses some. The table lists tens of thousands of clones, less than 70% of them singletons. This chain joins TRBV6-5 and TRBJ1-5; D is unclear. The receptor was isolated from a man aged 40-49 years with glioma. Some clones in this sample may be carry-over from other donors' samples. The specimen comprised peripheral blood mononuclear cells (PBMCs), sampled from a glioma patient whose treatment included an IDH1 peptide vaccine. CDR3 protein: CASSYSANSNQPQHF. In nucleotides, the CDR3 is TGTGCCAGCAGTTACTCGGCCAATAGCAATCAGCCCCAGCATTTT.